This T cell receptor beta chain was captured by sequencing in a study of glioma-infiltrating T cells. This clonotype was seen more than once but under ten times. Its antigen is not identified. An end of the junction differs from the germline gene, which may be a read error. Findings and limits, study-wide: CDR3 overlap between tissue and blood was very small. Above-expected tissue-blood divergence occurred in all gliomas, most in low-grade ones.

TCR alpha and beta CDR3 regions were amplified from RNA using iRepertoire nested multiplex PCR. For one-step reverse transcription and amplification, about 90-400 ng of tissue mRNA or PBMC total RNA was used. Via MiXCR, TCRdb re-called the multiplex PCR reads, giving one row per CDR3 protein. The sample contains about 200,000 distinct CDR3 sequences, more than 30% of which appear only once. The sequence was collected from a human donor with low-grade glioma or glioblastoma, undergoing nonglioma brain surgery, or in good health (not recorded which). Material for sequencing was glioma tissue, nonneoplastic brain tissue, or PBMCs (not recorded which).

The CDR3 DNA is TGCAGCGCTGAACAGGCAGGGAGCACAGATACGCAGTATTTT. It translates to CSAEQAGSTDTQYF. The V gene is TRBV29-1, the J gene TRBJ2-3; a possible D gene is TRBD1 (5 bases). CDR1 SQVTM and CDR2 ANQGSEA come from the germline V gene. This CDR3 has 14 residues.